What follows are 7 T cell receptor beta chains derived from one specimen sequenced in a study of shared clonotypes between healthy human individuals. CD45RO-negative CD8 cells positively selected for CCR7 made up the naive population, which excluded terminally differentiated effector memory CD45RA+ cells. The data were produced by immunoSEQ multiplex PCR, yet TCRdb's version contains in-frame clones alone and is incomplete. Among 1.5 million to 2.5 million clones listed, over 85% were seen once. The sequencing sample was made of naive CD8+ T cells sorted from blood. All receptors derive from a man in his late teens or twenties in good health.

Worth noting for this clone: Other nucleotide sequences in the sample specify the same CDR3. The chain has TRBV6-6 and TRBJ1-2; perhaps TRBD1 as D (6 bases). The CDR3 consists of 14 residues. V gave up 0 bases and J gave up 6 bases, with 11 bases separating them. Germline V gene data show CDR1 as MNHNY and CDR2 as SVGAGI (reference sequence). CDR3 protein: CASSYSRGEDGYTF. The CDR3 bases are TGTGCCAGCAGTTACTCGAGGGGGGAGGATGGCTACACCTTC.

The V gene is TRBV9, the J gene TRBJ1-4; D may be TRBD1 (6 bases). CDR3 length: 13 residues. Trimming took off 6 bases at V and 4 bases at J, with 10 bases between the two ends. CDR1 and CDR2 from the germline V gene are SGDLS and YYNGEE. Written as DNA, the CDR3 is TGTGCCAGCAAAGGACAGAATAATGAAAAACTGTTTTTT. It encodes CASKGQNNEKLFF.

A remark on this clone: Being one base from a much bigger clone, this may be a read error. This specimen includes other DNA sequences encoding the same CDR3. The chain recombines TRBV5-1 with TRBJ2-7; D is unclear. The ends were cut back, 0 bases at V and 5 bases at J, with 3 bases in the middle. The length of the CDR3 is 11 residues. Germline-derived CDR1 and CDR2 are SGHRS and YFSETQ. This CDR3 reads CASSLGNEQYF. Here the CDR3 DNA reads TGCGCCAGCAGCTTGGGGAACGAGCAGTACTTC. Full variable domain (missing parts from reference TRBV5-1 and TRBJ2-7): KAGVTQTPRYLIKTRGQQVTLSCSPISGHRSVSWYQQTPGQGLQFLFEYFSETQRNKGNFPGRFSGRQFSNSRSEMNVSTLELGDSALYLCASSLGNEQYFGPGTRLTVT.

The rearrangement uses TRBV30 and TRBJ2-2, with 8 nucleotides matching TRBD2. This CDR3 has 15 residues. Losses at the gene ends were 0 bases for V and 7 bases for J; bases not matched to a gene: 7. Germline CDR1 reads GTSNPN; CDR2 reads SVGIG (reference sequence). The CDR3 region has the DNA TGTGCCTGGAGTGTAAGGGAGACTAGCGTCGGGGAGCTGTTTTTT. Amino acids: CAWSVRETSVGELFF.

The chain recombines TRBV14 with TRBJ2-1; D not resolved. Germline V lookup: CDR1 SGHDN, CDR2 FVKESK. There are 15 residues in the CDR3. Between the trimmed V and J ends, which lost 5 bases and 0 bases, there was a span of 11 bases. CDR3 in DNA: TGTGCCAGCAGCTCGATAGGTAACTCCTACAATGAGCAGTTCTTC. This codes for CASSSIGNSYNEQFF.

On this clone itself: Other DNA variants within this sample encode the same CDR3. J is TRBJ2-2 and V is TRBV5-6; perhaps TRBD1 as D (5 bases). The CDR3 loop spans 15 amino acids. From germline, CDR1 is SGHDT and CDR2 YYEEEE. V dropped 3 bases and J dropped 1 base, with 10 bases sitting between them. The DNA for the CDR3 is TGTGCCAGCAGCTGGGGCACAGGGAACACCGGGGAGCTGTTTTTT. Residues: CASSWGTGNTGELFF.

The gene calls are TRBV6-6 and TRBJ2-7; no definite D call. The V gene lost 2 bases and the J gene lost 0 bases, with 14 bases spanning the gap. CDR1 MNHNY and CDR2 SVGAGI come from the germline V gene (reference sequence). CDR3 size: 16 residues. Here the CDR3 reads CASSYLLVDPSYEQYF. The CDR3 DNA reads TGTGCCAGCAGTTACCTACTGGTAGATCCCTCCTACGAGCAGTACTTC.